Detailed here is one T cell receptor beta chain. Participants were aged about 18 to 100 years from roughly 26 US areas. Participants reported their clinical history, and cohort assignment relied on those reports. Donors in Cohort 3 who had recovered were those with two negative PCRs, healthcare professional clearance, or resolution of their symptoms. In the study's own analysis: Researchers report that nucleated cell counts were estimated from reference gene primer amplification. Method: immunoSEQ multiplex PCR; TCRdb's copy keeps in-frame clones and lacks some. V, J and clone size reflect that table, while D and trimming were determined from the DNA. The table lists 350,000 to 400,000 clones, 88% of them singletons, with 0.9% to 1.5% in the top ten. CDR3 size: 15 residues. Trimming shortened V by 2 bases and J by 0 bases, and 13 bases separated the two germline ends. In germline, CDR1 is GTSNPN, CDR2 SVGIG (reference sequence).

This entry is derived from a study of blood T cell repertoires in COVID-19. This clonotype was obtained from a woman under 30 who had recovered from COVID-19. The J gene is TRBJ1-1, the V gene TRBV30; tentatively, D is TRBD1 (5 bases). Source material: PBMCs or T cells enriched from blood (not recorded which). In nucleotides, the CDR3 is TGTGCCTGGAGTCTGGGGGGTTGGATGAACACTGAAGCTTTCTTT. Translated, it gives CAWSLGGWMNTEAFF.